Below are 29 T cell receptor beta chains sequenced from a single sample in a study of persistence of HIV-infected CD4 T cells. For these TCRs, the target antigens are not known. Nonspecific anti-CD3/anti-CD28 bead stimulation represents the broad CD4+ T cell repertoire. Responding CD4+ T cells were sorted by upregulation of both CD40 ligand and CD69. The immunoSEQ assay was version 4, run in survey mode. Clones were sequenced by immunoSEQ multiplex PCR, and TCRdb holds only the in-frame ones, with some missing. Of 37,000 or so clones in the sample, roughly 87% were seen once. The source was CD4+ T cells sorted from PBMCs after roughly 19-hour stimulation, collected from a patient who received antiretroviral therapy. The receptors shown here come from an adult man with HIV who was CMV-seropositive.

The chain has TRBV30 and TRBJ2-3; 12 nucleotides match TRBD2. J gave up 3 bases and V 3 bases, and 7 bases lay outside the gene matches. Germline-derived CDR1 and CDR2 are GTSNPN and SVGIG (reference sequence). This CDR3 region has 16 residues. CDR3 amino acids: CAWSVPSGRGTDTQYF. The CDR3 DNA is TGTGCCTGGAGCGTCCCTAGCGGGAGGGGGACAGATACGCAGTATTTT. The whole variable domain, remainder taken from reference TRBV30 and TRBJ2-3, is SQTIHQWPATLVQPVGSPLSLECTVEGTSNPNLYWYRQAAGRGLQLLFYSVGIGQISSEVPQNLSASRPQDRQFILSSKKLLLSDSGFYLCAWSVPSGRGTDTQYFGPGTRLTVL.

This clone was detected once. CDR3 amino acids: CASSVAGAPYNEQFF. The CDR3, as DNA: TGTGCCAGCAGCGTAGCCGGGGCCCCCTACAATGAGCAGTTCTTC. The chain combines TRBV9 with TRBJ2-1; tentatively, D is TRBD1 or TRBD2 (5 bases each). V was clipped by 0 bases and J by 2 bases, with 9 bases between them. Germline CDR1 reads SGDLS; CDR2 reads YYNGEE. The CDR3 runs to 15 residues.

This chain connects TRBV6-5 to TRBJ2-3, with TRBD1 as a possible D gene (6 bases). Germline V CDR1 and CDR2: MNHEY, SVGAGI. Trimming removed 2 bases from V and 1 base from J, with 13 bases in between. The length of the CDR3 is 16 residues. This CDR3 is CASSYTRQAGTDTQYF. Written as DNA, the CDR3 is TGTGCCAGCAGTTACACCCGACAGGCGGGCACAGATACGCAGTATTTT.

The rearrangement links TRBV7-8 to TRBJ2-1; TRBD2 matches at 13 bases. The CDR3 loop spans 14 amino acids. Unmatched junction bases numbered 5, after V lost 8 bases and J lost 7 bases. Looked up from germline, CDR1 is SGHVS and CDR2 is FQNEAQ. In DNA form, the CDR3 reads TGTGCCAGCGGTTTACTAGCGGGGGGGAATGAGCAGTTCTTC. Protein sequence: CASGLLAGGNEQFF.

This clone has more than one count but fewer than ten. The chain combines TRBV5-5 with TRBJ1-1; 7 positions agree with TRBD1. Per the germline V gene, CDR1 is SGHKS and CDR2 is YYEKEE (reference sequence). The CDR3 totals 13 residues. V gave up 5 bases and J gave up 4 bases; unmatched junction bases: 5. CDR3 region: CASRIQGTTEAFF. The CDR3 DNA is TGTGCCAGCAGAATACAGGGGACCACTGAAGCTTTCTTT.

This sequence joins TRBV7-6 and TRBJ2-3, with D tentatively TRBD1 or TRBD2 (5 bases each). CDR1 and CDR2 from the germline V gene are SGHVS and FNYEAQ. The V gene lost 5 bases and the J gene lost 4 bases, with 16 bases spanning the gap. The CDR3 length is 15 residues. The CDR3 nucleotides are TGTGCCAGCAGCACCGGGACCCACCGGGCAGATACGCAGTATTTT. Residues: CASSTGTHRADTQYF.

This sequence joins TRBV2 and TRBJ2-2; maybe TRBD2 (6 bases). Looked up from germline, CDR1 is SNHLY and CDR2 is FYNNEI. Trimming stripped 7 bases from V and 1 base from J, with 10 bases between. The CDR3 has 14 amino acids. As DNA, the CDR3 is TGTGCCAGCATCGGTAGCGGGAACACCGGGGAGCTGTTTTTT. Translation: CASIGSGNTGELFF.

The chain couples TRBV4-2 to TRBJ2-5; 13 nucleotides match TRBD2. J was trimmed by 9 bases and V by 0 bases; bases with no gene match: 7. The CDR3 totals 16 residues. Germline values: CDR1 LGHNA, CDR2 YNFKEQ. The chain's CDR3 is CASSQETLAGGAAQYF. CDR3 coding DNA: TGTGCCAGCAGCCAAGAAACACTAGCGGGAGGGGCTGCCCAGTACTTC.

The J gene is TRBJ1-1, the V gene TRBV27; 7 bases map to TRBD1. The germline V gene has CDR1 MNHEY and CDR2 SMNVEV (reference sequence). The CDR3 totals 15 residues. V trimming: 5 bases; J trimming: 0 bases; junction bases outside the gene matches: 6. CDR3: CASSTYRGLNTEAFF. The CDR3 bases are TGTGCCAGCAGTACGTACAGGGGCCTGAACACTGAAGCTTTCTTT.

J is TRBJ2-3 and V is TRBV12-3 or TRBV12-4; D remains ambiguous. V shed 11 bases and J shed 1 base, with 13 bases lying between them. The CDR3 sequence is 13 residues long. The CDR3 sequence: CADAVGGTDTQYF. DNA for the CDR3: TGTGCCGACGCTGTTGGAGGCACAGATACGCAGTATTTT.

The chain uses TRBV10-3 and TRBJ2-7; the D gene is possibly TRBD2 (6 bases). Trimming pared 2 bases from V and 4 bases from J, leaving 15 bases between. The length of the CDR3 is 15 residues. Germline V gene lookup returns CDR1 ENHRY and CDR2 SYGVKD. CDR3 sequence (DNA): TGTGCCATCAGTGAGAGGGCTAGCGAAGGGTACGAGCAGTACTTC. Translation gives CAISERASEGYEQYF.

The V and J genes are TRBV10-3 and TRBJ2-3; D remains unclear. CDR1 is ENHRY and CDR2 is SYGVKD in the germline V gene. CDR3 size: 16 residues. Deletions cut 2 bases from V and 2 bases from J, with 14 bases between. CDR3 in DNA: TGTGCCATCAGTGAGGAACTAATAGACCACACAGATACGCAGTATTTT. Protein: CAISEELIDHTDTQYF.

V is TRBV19 and J is TRBJ2-3, with 8 bases that match TRBD1. The CDR3 is made up of 18 amino acids. J lost 0 bases, V lost 3 bases, and 11 bases had no gene match. CDR1 is LNHDA and CDR2 is SQIVND in the germline V gene (reference sequence). The CDR3 DNA follows: TGTGCCAGTAGTATGAACAGGGGGGACCTTCTTAGCACAGATACGCAGTATTTT. This codes for CASSMNRGDLLSTDTQYF.

This rearrangement joins TRBV19 to TRBJ2-1, with a tentative D call TRBD2 (6 bases). Germline assignment: CDR1 LNHDA and CDR2 SQIVND (reference sequence). The CDR3 has 14 residues. The V end was cut by 6 bases, the J end by 3 bases, with 12 bases between. The CDR3, as DNA: TGTGCCAGTAGACGGGAGAGCATCTACAATGAGCAGTTCTTC. Amino acids: CASRRESIYNEQFF.

This clone was recorded only once. CDR3 amino acids: CASSSLVYANTGELFF. The CDR3 DNA sequence: TGTGCCAGCAGCTCTTTAGTGTACGCGAACACCGGGGAGCTGTTTTTT. The V and J genes are TRBV7-2 and TRBJ2-2; no clear D gene. The germline V gene has CDR1 SGHTA and CDR2 FQGNSA. The CDR3 runs to 16 residues. The V end was cut by 4 bases, the J end by 0 bases, with 12 bases between.

The genes are TRBV4-1 and TRBJ1-2; D gene uncertain. The CDR3 totals 15 residues. Trimming removed 0 bases from V and 8 bases from J, with 16 bases in between. The germline V gene encodes CDR1 MGHRA and CDR2 YSYEKL. The CDR3, as DNA: TGCGCCAGCAGCCAAGAGAGTGGCCTACTCTGGGGCTACACCTTC. It specifies CASSQESGLLWGYTF.

This clone has only a few counts. The V and J genes are TRBV10-2 and TRBJ1-2; 8 positions match TRBD1. This CDR3 region has 13 residues. In germline, CDR1 is WSHSY, CDR2 SAAADI. The V segment lost 9 bases and the J segment 5 bases; nucleotides outside the gene matches: 8. The CDR3 is CASRQGFSYGYTF. The CDR3 DNA follows: TGCGCCAGTAGACAGGGGTTTAGTTATGGCTACACCTTC.

The chain couples TRBV6-1 to TRBJ1-1, with TRBD1 matching over 7 bases. Trimming removed 2 bases from V and 1 base from J; junction bases left unmatched: 10. Germline CDR1 and CDR2: MNHNS and SASEGT. There are 17 residues in the CDR3. The CDR3 region is CASSERRGQGRNTEAFF. For the CDR3, the DNA is TGTGCCAGCAGTGAAAGGAGGGGGCAAGGGAGGAACACTGAAGCTTTCTTT.

This clone has a handful of counts. The chain carries TRBV7-8 and TRBJ1-6, with D unclear. CDR1 and CDR2 (germline): SGHVS, FQNEAQ. Trimming stripped 4 bases from V and 10 bases from J, with 11 bases between. There are 13 residues in the CDR3. Here the CDR3 reads CASSSLPQSPLHF. In DNA, the CDR3 is TGTGCCAGCAGCTCCCTTCCACAATCACCCCTCCACTTT.

The chain links TRBV7-2 to TRBJ2-5; no firm D call. From germline, CDR1 is SGHTA and CDR2 FQGNSA. There are 15 residues in the CDR3. V lost 5 bases and J 2 bases, leaving 15 bases between the germline ends. CDR3 region: CASSPPGRRQETQYF. Written as DNA, the CDR3 is TGTGCCAGCAGCCCCCCGGGCAGAAGACAAGAGACCCAGTACTTC.

The J gene is TRBJ1-2, the V gene TRBV30; 7 bases match TRBD1. The germline gives CDR1 GTSNPN, CDR2 SVGIG (reference sequence). Trimming removed 2 bases from V and 9 bases from J; junction bases left unmatched: 6. The CDR3 spans 12 residues. Here the CDR3 DNA reads TGTGCCTGGAGTAAGGGACAGACAAGCTACACCTTC. It translates to CAWSKGQTSYTF.

CDR3 sequence (DNA): TGTGCCAGCAGCCAAGTCAGGGGAAACAATGAAAAACTGTTTTTT. Translating gives CASSQVRGNNEKLFF. This chain joins TRBV14 and TRBJ1-4, with D possibly TRBD1 on 6 matching bases. V lost 1 base and J lost 5, with 11 bases in between. Germline values: CDR1 SGHDN, CDR2 FVKESK. The CDR3 sequence is 15 residues long.

This clone was detected a few times. The V and J genes are TRBV18 and TRBJ1-1; D not certain. Trimming cost V 0 bases and J 1 base, with 6 bases left between them. The CDR3 runs to 14 residues. The germline gives CDR1 KGHSH, CDR2 LQKENI. CDR3 sequence (DNA): TGTGCCAGCTCACCACCTGGAAGGAACACTGAAGCTTTCTTT. Translation: CASSPPGRNTEAFF.

The rearrangement links TRBV6-2 or TRBV6-3 to TRBJ1-2, with D possibly TRBD1 on 6 matching bases. V lost 0 bases and J lost 4, with 9 bases in between. The CDR3 covers 14 residues. The V gene's germline CDR1 is MNHEY and CDR2 SVGEGT. The CDR3 DNA follows: TGTGCCAGCAGTTACTCGGGGGCCGTCTATGGCTACACCTTC. It yields the protein CASSYSGAVYGYTF.

This chain uses TRBV6-6 with TRBJ1-2; 12 nucleotides match TRBD1. The V segment lost 9 bases and the J segment 10 bases; nucleotides outside the gene matches: 6. This CDR3 has 12 residues. Germline values: CDR1 MNHNY, CDR2 SVGAGI (reference sequence). In DNA, the CDR3 is TGTGCCAGTAAATCGGGACAGGGGGCCTACACCTTC. Protein product: CASKSGQGAYTF.

The CDR3 DNA reads as TGTGCCAGCAGCCCCGCGACAGGGATCACCGGGGAGCTGTTTTTT. As protein: CASSPATGITGELFF. This sequence joins TRBV5-5 and TRBJ2-2, with 7 bases fitting TRBD1. J lost 4 bases, V lost 4 bases, and 7 bases had no gene match. This CDR3 is built from 15 residues. In germline, CDR1 is SGHKS, CDR2 YYEKEE (reference sequence).

The chain is built from TRBV12-3 or TRBV12-4 and TRBJ1-1; possible D gene TRBD1, 6 bases. CDR3 length equals 12 residues. The V end lost 5 bases, the J end lost 8 bases, and 12 bases lay between the germline ends. For the CDR3, the DNA is TGTGCCAGCAGTATCCGGACAGTAGAAGCTTTCTTT. Translating it yields CASSIRTVEAFF.

The rearrangement links TRBV19 to TRBJ2-1, with D possibly being TRBD1 or TRBD2 (6 bases each). There are 14 residues in the CDR3. With 2 bases removed from V and 10 bases from J, the gap between germline ends came to 15 bases. In germline, CDR1 is LNHDA, CDR2 SQIVND (reference sequence). The CDR3 DNA reads TGTGCCAGTAGTATACCCAGGGGAGGATACGAGCAGTTCTTC. Protein: CASSIPRGGYEQFF.

The chain joins TRBV5-1 to TRBJ2-1; D not resolved. Trimming cost V 0 bases and J 3 bases, with 7 bases left between them. Germline CDR1 and CDR2: SGHRS and YFSETQ. This CDR3 has 14 residues. CDR3 residues: CASSLGSDYNEQFF. The DNA of the CDR3 is TGCGCCAGCAGCTTGGGGTCAGACTACAATGAGCAGTTCTTC.